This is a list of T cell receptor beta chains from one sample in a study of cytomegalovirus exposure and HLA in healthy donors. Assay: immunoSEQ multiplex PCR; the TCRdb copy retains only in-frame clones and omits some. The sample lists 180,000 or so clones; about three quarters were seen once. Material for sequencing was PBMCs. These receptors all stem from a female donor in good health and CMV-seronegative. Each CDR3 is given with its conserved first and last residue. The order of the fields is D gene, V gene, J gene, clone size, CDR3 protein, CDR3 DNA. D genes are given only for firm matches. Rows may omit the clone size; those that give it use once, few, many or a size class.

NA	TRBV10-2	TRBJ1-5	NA	CASSDGSGQPQHF	TGCGCCAGCAGTGATGGATCGGGTCAGCCCCAGCATTTT
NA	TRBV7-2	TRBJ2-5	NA	CASSRDREETQYF	TGTGCCAGCAGCCGCGACCGGGAAGAGACCCAGTACTTC
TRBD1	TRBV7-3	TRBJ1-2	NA	CASSLNRGGGYTF	TGTGCCAGCAGTTTAAACAGGGGTGGGGGCTACACCTTC
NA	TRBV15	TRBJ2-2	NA	CATENRETNTGELFF	TGTGCCACGGAAAACAGGGAAACGAACACCGGGGAGCTGTTTTTT
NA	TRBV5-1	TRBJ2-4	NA	CASSLIGENIQYF	TGCGCCAGCAGCTTGATAGGGGAAAACATTCAGTACTTC
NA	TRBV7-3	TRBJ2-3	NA	CASSSLESTDTQYF	TGTGCCAGCAGCTCGCTAGAATCAACAGATACGCAGTATTTT
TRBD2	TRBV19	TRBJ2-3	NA	CASSLAGGSTDTQYF	TGTGCCAGTAGTCTAGCGGGAGGGAGCACAGATACGCAGTATTTT
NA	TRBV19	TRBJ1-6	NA	CASNDRDSPLHF	TGTGCCAGTAATGACAGAGATTCACCCCTCCACTTT
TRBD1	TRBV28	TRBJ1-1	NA	CASSLQQGARTEAFF	TGTGCCAGCAGTTTACAACAGGGGGCGCGGACTGAAGCTTTCTTT
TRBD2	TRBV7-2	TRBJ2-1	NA	CASSLVSGRANNEQFF	TGTGCCAGCAGCTTGGTTAGCGGGAGGGCCAACAATGAGCAGTTCTTC
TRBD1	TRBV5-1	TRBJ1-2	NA	CASSLDGQGIYGYTF	TGCGCCAGCAGCTTGGACGGACAGGGGATCTATGGCTACACCTTC
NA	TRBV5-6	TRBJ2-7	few	CASSLYRDSYEQYF	TGTGCCAGCAGCTTGTACAGAGACTCCTACGAGCAGTACTTC
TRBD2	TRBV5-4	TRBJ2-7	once	CASSPGLAGGYEQYF	TGTGCCAGCAGCCCGGGACTAGCGGGGGGCTACGAGCAGTACTTC
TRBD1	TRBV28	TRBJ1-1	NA	CASSLQGAHTEAFF	TGTGCCAGCAGTTTACAGGGGGCGCACACTGAAGCTTTCTTT
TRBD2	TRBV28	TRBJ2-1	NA	CASSLSISGGIARKQFF	TGTGCCAGCAGTTTATCCATTAGCGGGGGGATCGCCCGAAAACAGTTCTTC
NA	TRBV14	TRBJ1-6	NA	CASSQGRQVSPLHF	TGTGCCAGCAGCCAGGGGAGGCAGGTTTCACCCCTCCACTTT